The rows below give T cell receptor beta chains drawn from one sample of a study of vaccination effects on CD4 cells after COVID-19. Their recognized antigens are unknown. Here immunoSEQ multiplex PCR was the method, and the copy in TCRdb shows in-frame clones only, minus some. The sample lists about 32,000 clones; 55% to 75% were seen once. The starting material was CD4+ T cells from PBMCs cultured with HCoV-229E spike peptides, obtained after COVID-19 vaccination. Receptors originate from a human donor who received a COVID-19 vaccine. Each CDR3 is given with its conserved first and last residue. Fields, in order: clone size, D gene, J gene, V gene, CDR3 DNA, CDR3 protein. D genes are given only for firm matches. Clone size, where shown, is once, few, many, or a class for clones that have expanded.

clone_size: NA; d_call: NA; j_call: TRBJ1-5; v_call: TRBV12-5; cdr3_nt: TGTGCTAGTGGTTTGAGGCCAGGGTCGGTTTCTGGGCCCCAGCATTTT; cdr3_aa: CASGLRPGSVSGPQHF
clone_size: NA; d_call: NA; j_call: TRBJ2-2; v_call: TRBV11-2; cdr3_nt: TGTGCCAGCAGCTTACTGGGTACCGGGGAGCTGTTTTTT; cdr3_aa: CASSLLGTGELFF
clone_size: NA; d_call: NA; j_call: TRBJ2-3; v_call: TRBV5-4; cdr3_nt: TGTGCCAGCAGCTTCGCGTACACAGATACGCAGTATTTT; cdr3_aa: CASSFAYTDTQYF
clone_size: NA; d_call: TRBD2; j_call: TRBJ2-1; v_call: TRBV12-5; cdr3_nt: TGTGCTAGTGGTTCAGTCTCTAGCGGGATCAATGAGCAGTTCTTC; cdr3_aa: CASGSVSSGINEQFF
clone_size: few; d_call: TRBD2; j_call: TRBJ2-7; v_call: TRBV18; cdr3_nt: TGTGCCAGCTCACGGTTGACTAGCGGGGGGTCCTACGAGCAGTACTTC; cdr3_aa: CASSRLTSGGSYEQYF
clone_size: NA; d_call: NA; j_call: TRBJ2-7; v_call: TRBV11-2; cdr3_nt: TGTGCCAGCAGCCTCACGGGAGTGTTTGAGCAGTACTTC; cdr3_aa: CASSLTGVFEQYF
clone_size: few; d_call: TRBD1; j_call: TRBJ1-1; v_call: TRBV5-4; cdr3_nt: TGTGCCAGCAGCGCCGCTATCGACAGGGTCACTGAAGCTTTCTTT; cdr3_aa: CASSAAIDRVTEAFF
clone_size: NA; d_call: NA; j_call: TRBJ1-1; v_call: TRBV11-3; cdr3_nt: TGTGCCAGCAGCTTTGGTGGTATCGATACTGAAGCTTTCTTT; cdr3_aa: CASSFGGIDTEAFF
clone_size: NA; d_call: NA; j_call: TRBJ1-2; v_call: TRBV6-5; cdr3_nt: TGTGCCAGCACCTGGGACGGGTCCTATGGCTACACCTTC; cdr3_aa: CASTWDGSYGYTF
clone_size: few; d_call: TRBD1; j_call: TRBJ1-3; v_call: TRBV5-4; cdr3_nt: TGTGCCAGCAGCATCTTGGGACAGGGGGCAGACACCATATATTTT; cdr3_aa: CASSILGQGADTIYF
clone_size: NA; d_call: TRBD1; j_call: TRBJ1-4; v_call: TRBV2; cdr3_nt: TGTGCCAGCAGGGGGAACACAGGGGGCGCGGAAAAACTGTTTTTT; cdr3_aa: CASRGNTGGAEKLFF
clone_size: NA; d_call: NA; j_call: TRBJ2-5; v_call: TRBV7-9; cdr3_nt: TGTGCCAGCAGCTTCCCCCCCCAGTACTTC; cdr3_aa: CASSFPPQYF
clone_size: NA; d_call: NA; j_call: TRBJ2-1; v_call: TRBV10-1; cdr3_nt: TGCGCCAGCAGTGTACTGGACAATGAGCAGTTCTTC; cdr3_aa: CASSVLDNEQFF
clone_size: NA; d_call: NA; j_call: TRBJ1-2; v_call: TRBV12-3/TRBV12-4; cdr3_nt: TGTGCCAGCAGTTTAGGCAGGGAAATTGGCTACACCTTC; cdr3_aa: CASSLGREIGYTF
clone_size: NA; d_call: TRBD1; j_call: TRBJ2-2; v_call: TRBV6-5; cdr3_nt: TGTGCCAGCAGTTACTCAGGGGGCTCGAACACCGGGGAGCTGTTTTTT; cdr3_aa: CASSYSGGSNTGELFF
clone_size: NA; d_call: NA; j_call: TRBJ1-2; v_call: TRBV6-5; cdr3_nt: TGTGCCAGCAGCTTGGACGGAAACTATGGCTACACCTTC; cdr3_aa: CASSLDGNYGYTF
clone_size: NA; d_call: NA; j_call: TRBJ1-2; v_call: TRBV9; cdr3_nt: TGTGCCAGCAGCGTAGAGGTGGCATTCTATGGCTACACCTTC; cdr3_aa: CASSVEVAFYGYTF
clone_size: NA; d_call: TRBD1; j_call: TRBJ1-2; v_call: TRBV6-5; cdr3_nt: TGTGCCAGCAGACAGGGACAGAGCTATGGCTACACCTTC; cdr3_aa: CASRQGQSYGYTF
clone_size: NA; d_call: TRBD2; j_call: TRBJ2-4; v_call: TRBV6-5; cdr3_nt: TGTGCCACCCATAGCGGGTTCGGCAAAAACATTCAGTACTTC; cdr3_aa: CATHSGFGKNIQYF
clone_size: few; d_call: TRBD2; j_call: TRBJ2-7; v_call: TRBV11-2; cdr3_nt: TGTGCCAGCAGCTCGCTTCTAGCGGGAGGATCCGAGCAGTACTTC; cdr3_aa: CASSSLLAGGSEQYF
clone_size: NA; d_call: NA; j_call: TRBJ2-3; v_call: TRBV19; cdr3_nt: TGTGCCAGTAGTATAGGGGGGCTCACAGATACGCAGTATTTT; cdr3_aa: CASSIGGLTDTQYF
clone_size: NA; d_call: TRBD2; j_call: TRBJ2-7; v_call: TRBV5-6; cdr3_nt: TGTGCCAGCAGCTCAAGCCATAGCGGGGGACGATGGGGAACTAACGAGCAGTACTTC; cdr3_aa: CASSSSHSGGRWGTNEQYF
clone_size: once; d_call: TRBD1; j_call: TRBJ1-2; v_call: TRBV5-6; cdr3_nt: TGTGCCAGCAGCTTGGTTAGGGGGCAGGGTGGCTACACCTTC; cdr3_aa: CASSLVRGQGGYTF
clone_size: NA; d_call: NA; j_call: TRBJ2-7; v_call: TRBV20-1; cdr3_nt: TGCAGTGCTAGTTGGCAGGCGCCTAGCTCCTACGAGCAGTACTTC; cdr3_aa: CSASWQAPSSYEQYF
clone_size: NA; d_call: NA; j_call: TRBJ1-1; v_call: TRBV5-5; cdr3_nt: TGTGCCAGCAGCTTGGAGGGGGGCACTGAAGCTTTCTTT; cdr3_aa: CASSLEGGTEAFF